This T cell receptor beta chain was found in a study of blood T cell repertoires in COVID-19. The assay was immunoSEQ multiplex PCR, and TCRdb's table has in-frame clones only and misses some. In the table there are 90,000 to 100,000 clones, roughly nine tenths of which are singletons. V was clipped by 1 base and J by 7 bases; unmatched bases: 12. CDR1 SGHTA and CDR2 FQGNSA come from the germline V gene. The CDR3 has 17 amino acids. The rearrangement uses TRBV7-2 and TRBJ2-3; 9 bases fit TRBD2. The TCR was taken from a woman aged 60-75 years with COVID-19, enrolled during active disease. The source material was peripheral blood. The CDR3 region has the DNA TGTGCCAGCAGCTTAGGGGTTGCGGGGGGGCCGTTACATACGCAGTATTTT. This encodes CASSLGVAGGPLHTQYF.